The clone carrying this T cell receptor (beta chain) was found many times. This sample is part of a study of patients with pleural tuberculosis. Trimming took off 2 bases at V and 5 bases at J, with 6 bases between the two ends. The CDR3 spans 12 residues. Germline lookup yields CDR1 KGHDR and CDR2 SFDVKD. TCRdb independently ran MiXCR on the reads; one entry per CDR3 protein. Among under 30,000 distinct CDR3 sequences, over 15% were seen once, and the ten largest hold 3.5%. The source is a human donor with pleural tuberculosis. Sequenced sample: peripheral blood. The rearrangement uses TRBV24-1 and TRBJ2-7, with D perhaps TRBD1 (5 bases). The CDR3 region is CATSDYRNEQYF. In DNA, the CDR3 is TGTGCCACCAGTGATTACAGGAACGAGCAGTACTTC.